The rows below give T cell receptor beta chains drawn from one sample of a study of cytomegalovirus exposure and HLA in healthy donors. Profiling relied on immunoSEQ multiplex PCR, and the TCRdb table lists in-frame clones only, not all of them. The sample consists of more than 300,000 clones, 86% of them appearing once. Sequenced material: PBMCs. The receptors originated from a young woman in good health and CMV-seronegative. CDR3s leave out the opening cysteine and the closing phenylalanine or tryptophan. The order of the fields is clone size, V gene, J gene, CDR3 protein. Some rows mark clone size as missing; the rest say once, few, many or name a class of expanded clone.

.	TRBV29-1	TRBJ2-7	SVRGKSSYEQY
.	TRBV28	TRBJ2-7	ASSLPTNGRYEQY
.	TRBV6-1	TRBJ1-3	ASSRTGDRGNTIY
.	TRBV18	TRBJ2-5	ASSPYTLETQY
.	TRBV20-1	TRBJ2-1	SASPPWQF
.	TRBV28	TRBJ2-7	ASSWGGRSYEQY
once	TRBV27	TRBJ1-2	ASRKGQGAVLPYGYT
few	TRBV18	TRBJ1-2	ASSPFGQGAEGYT
.	TRBV28	TRBJ1-5	ASSSIQGNQPQH
.	TRBV9	TRBJ1-2	ASSVARTGRGYGYT
.	TRBV9	TRBJ1-4	ASSAPGGAGEKLF
.	TRBV4-1	TRBJ1-5	ASSQDSGINQPQH
.	TRBV9	TRBJ1-2	ASSGGQNTFRGYT
.	TRBV11-2	TRBJ2-7	ASSASGQVRGYEQY
.	TRBV2	TRBJ1-2	ASSEGTGAHQGYT
.	TRBV9	TRBJ1-1	ASILRGLITNTEAF
.	TRBV19	TRBJ1-1	ASRERGGTEAF
.	TRBV5-1	TRBJ2-2	ASSLRTSGNTGELF
.	TRBV29-1	TRBJ2-7	SVRLMMGLQQY
.	TRBV27	TRBJ2-1	ASSLRLANSGQF
.	TRBV4-3	TRBJ2-1	ASSQEGGVAGGEQF
once	TRBV18	TRBJ1-2	ASSPIQLNHYGYT
.	TRBV7-3	TRBJ2-2	ASSPRTANTGELF
.	TRBV5-4	TRBJ2-3	ASSLGSISDADDTQY
.	TRBV28	TRBJ2-3	ASSFPGANVVVGTDTQY
.	TRBV2	TRBJ1-2	ASSDQGAGYT
.	TRBV11-1	TRBJ2-7	ASSPRQGSYEQY
.	TRBV19	TRBJ2-5	ASSIRVLETQY
.	TRBV20-1	TRBJ1-3	GGGPGNTIY
few	TRBV7-2	TRBJ2-1	ASRPLMGTSYNEQF
.	TRBV5-1	TRBJ2-1	ASSLSPGGPYNEQF
.	TRBV6-5	TRBJ1-1	ASSYREGTEAF
.	TRBV6-5	TRBJ2-1	ASSSGLALKEQF
.	TRBV9	TRBJ2-3	ASSVASGSTDTQY
once	TRBV5-4	TRBJ2-1	ASSPGLAGSSYNEQF
.	TRBV11-3	TRBJ2-2	ASSLDSVNTGELF
.	TRBV12-5	TRBJ2-7	ASGAPGLAFPYEQY
.	TRBV27	TRBJ1-1	ASSRDRMNTEAF
once	TRBV13	TRBJ2-1	ASSLDPGASGNEQF
.	TRBV27	TRBJ1-5	ASSLTGVGHQPQH
.	TRBV9	TRBJ2-2	ASSVVGTPNTGELF
.	TRBV6-5	TRBJ2-1	ASSYSISRTFNEQF
once	TRBV4-1	TRBJ2-7	ASSVDTYSYEQY
few	TRBV9	TRBJ2-2	ASQRDIALNTGELF
.	TRBV28	TRBJ2-2	ASSLGQGIFLEELF
.	TRBV11-2	TRBJ2-7	ASSLGHLAGAYEQY
.	TRBV25-1	TRBJ2-7	ASSEGGTFSYEQY
.	TRBV30	TRBJ2-7	AWSGGTGAYEQY
.	TRBV10-2	TRBJ2-7	ASSARGQGGHEQY
.	TRBV2	TRBJ2-3	ASSGTSGQITDTQY
.	TRBV6-5	TRBJ2-7	ASWQGSDEQY
.	TRBV28	TRBJ2-2	ASTQPTGASGELF
.	TRBV7-2	TRBJ2-7	ASSLRGLAGAGEQY